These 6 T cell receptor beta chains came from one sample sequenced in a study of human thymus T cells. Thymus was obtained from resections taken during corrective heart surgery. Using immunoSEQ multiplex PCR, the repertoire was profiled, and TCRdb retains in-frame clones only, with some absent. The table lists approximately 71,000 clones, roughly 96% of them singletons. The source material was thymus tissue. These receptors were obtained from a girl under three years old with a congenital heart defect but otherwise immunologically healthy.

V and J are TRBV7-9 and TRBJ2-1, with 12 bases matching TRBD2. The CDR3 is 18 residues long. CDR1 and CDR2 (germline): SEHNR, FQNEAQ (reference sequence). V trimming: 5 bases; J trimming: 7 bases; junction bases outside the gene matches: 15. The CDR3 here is CASSPFLLAGGPGNEQFF. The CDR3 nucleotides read TGTGCCAGCAGCCCCTTCCTTCTAGCGGGAGGGCCTGGGAATGAGCAGTTCTTC.

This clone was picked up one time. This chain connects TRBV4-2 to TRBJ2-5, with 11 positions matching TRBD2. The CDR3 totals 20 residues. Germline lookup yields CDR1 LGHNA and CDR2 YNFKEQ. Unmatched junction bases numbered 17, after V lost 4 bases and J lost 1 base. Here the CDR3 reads CASSLVEPLAGEWVQETQYF. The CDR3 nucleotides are TGTGCCAGCAGCCTCGTTGAACCACTAGCGGGAGAGTGGGTCCAAGAGACCCAGTACTTC.

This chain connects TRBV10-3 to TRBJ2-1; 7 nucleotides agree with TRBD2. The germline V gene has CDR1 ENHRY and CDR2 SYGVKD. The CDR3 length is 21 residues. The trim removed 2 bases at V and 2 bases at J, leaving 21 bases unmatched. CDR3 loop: CAISEPGGHIKREDPYNEQFF. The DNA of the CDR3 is TGTGCCATCAGTGAGCCGGGAGGACACATAAAGCGGGAAGACCCCTACAATGAGCAGTTCTTC.

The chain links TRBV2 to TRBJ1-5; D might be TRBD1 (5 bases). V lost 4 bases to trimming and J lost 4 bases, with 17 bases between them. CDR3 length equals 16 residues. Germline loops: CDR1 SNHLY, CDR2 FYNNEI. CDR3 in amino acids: CASSGGGRPSNQPQHF. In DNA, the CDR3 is TGTGCCAGCAGTGGGGGCGGACGGCCCTCTAATCAGCCCCAGCATTTT.

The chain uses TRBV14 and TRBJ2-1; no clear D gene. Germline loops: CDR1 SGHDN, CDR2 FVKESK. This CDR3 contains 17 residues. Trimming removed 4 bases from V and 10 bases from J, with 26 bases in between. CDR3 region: CASSRSVRGQTFKEQFF. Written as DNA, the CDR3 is TGTGCCAGCAGCCGTTCGGTCCGCGGCCAGACTTTTAAGGAGCAGTTCTTC.

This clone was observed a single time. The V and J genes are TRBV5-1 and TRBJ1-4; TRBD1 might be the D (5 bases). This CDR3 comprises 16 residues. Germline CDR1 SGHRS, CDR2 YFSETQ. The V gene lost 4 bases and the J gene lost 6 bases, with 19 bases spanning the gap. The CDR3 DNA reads TGCGCCAGCAGCCAGGCCGGTGGGGGAGGGGATGAAAAACTGTTTTTT. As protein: CASSQAGGGGDEKLFF. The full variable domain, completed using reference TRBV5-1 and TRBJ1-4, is KAGVTQTPRYLIKTRGQQVTLSCSPISGHRSVSWYQQTPGQGLQFLFEYFSETQRNKGNFPGRFSGRQFSNSRSEMNVSTLELGDSALYLCASSQAGGGGDEKLFFGSGTQLSVL.